Shown below are 10 T cell receptor beta chains from a single sample sequenced in a study of patients and donors after allogeneic stem cell transplantation (TCRdb year 2020). The library was prepared using RT-PCR. For sequencing, a NextSeq 550 was employed. Through fastp at Q25 and MiXCR, TCRdb rebuilt clones from the public reads, retaining in-frame beta chains. Rows matching on CDR3 protein sequence are summarized as one entry with the most common DNA and genes. The sample table records 150,000 to 250,000 distinct CDR3 sequences; more than 35% of these occur just once. The ten largest account for 30% to 35% of the sample. Input material: blood, either unsorted or a sorted T cell fraction (not recorded which). The receptors were sampled from a human donor who was either an allogeneic HSCT recipient or a stem cell or donor lymphocyte infusion donor (not recorded which). It is not recorded whose cells these are; they may come from a transplant donor.

V is TRBV12-3 or TRBV12-4 and J is TRBJ2-7; 11 nucleotides match TRBD2. CDR3 length: 15 residues. J gave up 4 bases and V 6 bases, and 8 bases lay outside the gene matches. The CDR3 DNA follows: TGTGCCAGCAGCACGCCTACTAGCGGGAGTTACGAGCAGTACTTC. Translation: CASSTPTSGSYEQYF.

The chain joins TRBV4-1 to TRBJ1-2; a possible D gene is TRBD1 (6 bases). The CDR3 totals 15 residues. The V and J ends lost 4 bases and 6 bases respectively, with 18 bases between them. Germline V lookup: CDR1 MGHRA, CDR2 YSYEKL. The CDR3 bases are TGCGCCAGCAGCCCCCAAGCAGGACAGCCCGATGGCTACACCTTC. It is translated as CASSPQAGQPDGYTF.

The genes are TRBV18 and TRBJ2-7, with D possibly matching TRBD1 (5 bases). CDR3 length: 13 amino acids. V was pared by 4 bases and J by 0 bases, with 7 bases between. The germline V gene encodes CDR1 KGHSH and CDR2 LQKENI. The CDR3 loop is CASSRQSSYEQYF. CDR3 coding DNA: TGTGCCAGCTCACGACAGAGCTCCTACGAGCAGTACTTC.

The chain employs TRBV11-2 and TRBJ2-4; tentative D call: TRBD1 (5 bases). Between the trimmed V and J ends, which lost 5 bases and 1 base, there was a span of 12 bases. Germline CDR1 is SGHAT and CDR2 is FQNNGV. The CDR3 loop spans 15 amino acids. CDR3 protein: CASSLLKGAKNIQYF. CDR3 DNA sequence: TGTGCCAGCAGCCTCCTAAAGGGGGCCAAAAACATTCAGTACTTC.

The rearrangement links TRBV12-3 or TRBV12-4 to TRBJ2-7, with 8 bases aligning to TRBD1. This CDR3 contains 14 residues. With V trimmed by 7 bases and J by 1 base, 6 bases remained unmatched. The CDR3 DNA reads TGTGCCAGCACCAGGACAGGGTTTTCCTACGAGCAGTACTTC. It translates to CASTRTGFSYEQYF.

The rearrangement joins TRBV7-3 to TRBJ2-2; no clear D. With 10 bases removed from V and 3 bases from J, the gap between germline ends came to 15 bases. Germline V lookup: CDR1 SGHTA, CDR2 FQGTGA. The CDR3 spans 14 residues. This chain's CDR3 is CATRLDLDTGELFF. The DNA for the CDR3 is TGTGCCACCAGACTTGATCTGGACACCGGGGAGCTGTTTTTT.

This clonotype is a singleton in its sample. The rearrangement uses TRBV28 and TRBJ2-7; 7 bases are a match to TRBD2. CDR3 length equals 15 residues. The V gene end was trimmed by 4 bases and the J gene end by 3 bases; junction bases not matched to a gene: 9. Germline loops: CDR1 MDHEN, CDR2 SYDVKM. This chain's CDR3 is CASSSRPSGGYEQYF. The CDR3 bases are TGTGCCAGCAGTTCCCGCCCTAGCGGAGGCTACGAGCAGTACTTC.

V usage is TRBV12-3 or TRBV12-4 and J usage is TRBJ1-6; D is undetermined. The CDR3 runs 16 residues. Between the trimmed V and J ends, which lost 2 bases and 5 bases, there was a span of 13 bases. The DNA for the CDR3 is TGTGCCAGCAGTTTAATGGGTCCCAGAGATAATTCACCCCTCCACTTT. It translates to CASSLMGPRDNSPLHF.

This clonotype was detected only a few times. This chain links TRBV5-6 with TRBJ2-7, with TRBD1 identical over 7 bases. The CDR3 consists of 14 residues. CDR1 and CDR2 from the germline V gene are SGHDT and YYEEEE. V lost 0 bases and J lost 2; bases outside the gene matches: 2. The CDR3 DNA reads as TGTGCCAGCAGCTTGGGGGACAGTACCTACGAGCAGTACTTC. This codes for CASSLGDSTYEQYF.

This clonotype was picked up a small number of times. This chain connects TRBV29-1 to TRBJ2-3, with 7 bases fitting TRBD2. CDR1 SQVTM and CDR2 ANQGSEA come from the germline V gene. Unmatched junction bases numbered 12, after V lost 7 bases and J lost 2 bases. There are 15 residues in the CDR3. The CDR3 here is CSARSASGYTDTQYF. DNA for the CDR3: TGCAGCGCCCGCAGTGCTAGCGGCTACACAGATACGCAGTATTTT.